This entry lists 14 T cell receptor beta chains sequenced from one sample in a study of molecular identifiers for immune sequencing clone quantification. TCRdb recomputed calls from the PCR reads with MiXCR, one row per CDR3 protein. The table shows 40,000 to 65,000 distinct CDR3 sequences, with around 33% occurring only once. Material for sequencing was naive CD8+ T cells from blood, with Jurkat cell RNA spiked in. As for subset: FACS-sorted CD8+CD4-CCR7+CD45RA+ naive T cells. The receptors come from a human donor in good health. Some libraries in this study had Jurkat cell RNA spiked in.

Ten or more counts support this clonotype. The gene calls are TRBV2 and TRBJ1-5, with unresolved D. Germline V lookup: CDR1 SNHLY, CDR2 FYNNEI. This CDR3 has 14 residues. Deletions cut 0 bases from V and 7 bases from J, with 10 bases between. The CDR3 here is CASSEAGQWQPQHF. CDR3 DNA sequence: TGTGCCAGCAGTGAAGCAGGGCAATGGCAGCCCCAGCATTTT.

This clonotype was observed a few times. The V gene is TRBV12-3 or TRBV12-4, the J gene TRBJ2-1, with 9 bases aligning to TRBD2. V was clipped by 7 bases and J by 8 bases; unmatched bases: 12. The CDR3 consists of 15 residues. The CDR3 DNA reads TGTGCCAGCATCAACCCGCGCGGGAGGGAATATGAGCAGTTCTTC. This codes for CASINPRGREYEQFF.

Note on this clonotype: Likely a read error: the CDR3 ends without its conserved phenylalanine or tryptophan. This chain joins TRBV6-6 and TRBJ2-7; 10 bases line up with TRBD2. The germline gives CDR1 MNHNY, CDR2 SVGAGI (reference sequence). CDR3 size: 12 residues. V shed 11 bases, J shed 2 bases, and the junction held 3 bases outside the gene matches. The CDR3 spells CAASGRAYEQYL. CDR3 sequence (DNA): TGTGCCGCGAGCGGGAGGGCCTACGAGCAGTACCTC.

This clonotype was seen at least ten times. This rearrangement joins TRBV7-8 to TRBJ2-3, with D possibly TRBD2 on 6 matching bases. Germline CDR1 reads SGHVS; CDR2 reads FQNEAQ. The ends were cut back, 7 bases at V and 1 base at J, with 12 bases in the middle. The CDR3 has 14 amino acids. DNA of the CDR3: TGTGCCAGCACCTTGGGGGGTGGCACAGATACGCAGTATTTT. This codes for CASTLGGGTDTQYF.

On this clonotype: At one end, the junction sequence differs from germline, possibly due to a read error. The chain joins TRBV28 to TRBJ2-7; possible D gene TRBD2, 5 bases. Germline assignment: CDR1 MDHEN and CDR2 SYDVKM. The CDR3 extends over 15 amino acids. DNA for the CDR3: TGTGCCAGCAGTTTGAGGCTAGCTGGTTCCTACGAGCAGCACTTC. It encodes CASSLRLAGSYEQHF.

This clonotype was recorded many times. The chain has TRBV5-1 and TRBJ1-3; D gene ambiguous. CDR1 SGHRS and CDR2 YFSETQ come from the germline V gene. Deletions cut 0 bases from V and 0 bases from J, with 10 bases between. The CDR3 is 16 amino acids. This chain's CDR3 is CASSLVAGGSGNTIYF. CDR3 DNA: TGCGCCAGCAGCTTGGTCGCCGGCGGCTCTGGAAACACCATATATTTT.

The chain combines TRBV6-2 or TRBV6-3 with TRBJ1-6; D not certain. Trimming removed 0 bases at V and 10 bases at J, with 16 bases between. CDR1 and CDR2 from the germline V gene are MNHEY and SVGEGT. This CDR3 contains 16 residues. The CDR3 DNA follows: TGTGCCAGCAGTTACTCGATGGCAGAGACGAAGTCACCCCTCCACTTT. Protein: CASSYSMAETKSPLHF.

The chain joins TRBV7-9 to TRBJ2-5, with D unclear. The CDR3 length is 12 residues. The ends were cut back, 7 bases at V and 5 bases at J, with 11 bases in the middle. The germline V gene encodes CDR1 SEHNR and CDR2 FQNEAQ (reference sequence). The CDR3 region is CASTFYGETQYF. Written as DNA, the CDR3 is TGTGCCAGCACCTTCTATGGGGAGACCCAGTACTTC.

Note on this clonotype: The conserved phenylalanine or tryptophan is not found at the CDR3 terminus, so this likely reflects a read error. V usage is TRBV7-3 and J usage is TRBJ2-6; tentatively, D is TRBD1 (6 bases). The CDR3 spans 15 residues. Trimming stripped 7 bases from V and 1 base from J, with 11 bases between. Per the germline V gene, CDR1 is SGHTA and CDR2 is FQGTGA. This CDR3 is CASTLTGSGANVLTY. CDR3 coding DNA: TGTGCCAGCACCCTAACAGGGTCTGGGGCCAACGTCCTGACTTAC.

There are a few counts of this clonotype. The CDR3 does not close with the conserved phenylalanine or tryptophan, likely indicating a read error. V and J are TRBV12-3 or TRBV12-4 and TRBJ2-7; no definite D call. Trimming pared 1 base from V and 2 bases from J, leaving 6 bases between. The CDR3 loop spans 13 amino acids. The CDR3 DNA reads TGTGCCAGCAGTTTAGGTCTAGCCTACGAGCAGTACATC. Its protein product is CASSLGLAYEQYI.

This clonotype came up many times. V is TRBV28 and J is TRBJ2-5, with a possible D match to TRBD2 (6 bases). Trimming cost V 5 bases and J 5 bases, with 18 bases left between them. The CDR3 has 15 amino acids. The germline CDR1 and CDR2 sequences are MDHEN and SYDVKM. The CDR3 here is CASSPPPTSRETQYF. The CDR3 DNA reads TGTGCCAGCAGTCCTCCTCCGACTAGTCGGGAGACCCAGTACTTC.

This clonotype appeared a few times. The DNA for the CDR3 is TGTGCCAGCAGCTTGGACGGGACAGGGCTCTACGAGCAGTACTTC. This sequence encodes CASSLDGTGLYEQYF. V usage is TRBV5-6 and J usage is TRBJ2-7, with 9 bases lining up with TRBD1. The CDR3 contains 15 residues. Losses at the gene ends were 0 bases for V and 3 bases for J; bases not matched to a gene: 4. CDR1 is SGHDT and CDR2 is YYEEEE in the germline V gene.

About this clonotype: This clone may be a read error of a much larger clone one base away. This rearrangement joins TRBV28 to TRBJ2-3, with 8 bases that match TRBD1. The CDR3 loop spans 17 amino acids. Germline V gene data show CDR1 as MDHEN and CDR2 as SYDVKM. The CDR3 region is CASSLYQTGDYTDTLYF. CDR3 coding DNA: TGTGCCAGCAGTTTATACCAGACAGGGGATTACACAGATACGCTGTATTTT.

About this clonotype itself: This could be a read error, since a much larger clone is one nucleotide away. This CDR3 is CASSVLSLKPWTGEISNQPRHF. The CDR3 nucleotides read TGTGCCAGCAGCGTCTTGAGCCTGAAACCTTGGACAGGGGAAATTAGCAATCAGCCCCGGCATTTT. This sequence joins TRBV7-8 and TRBJ1-5, with TRBD1 identical over 9 bases. The CDR3 is 22 residues long. Germline CDR1 SGHVS, CDR2 FQNEAQ.